Following are 32 T cell receptor beta chains from one sample sequenced in a study of regulatory T cells in long-lasting Graves disease. Time point: persistent/refractory GD, antithyroid drugs over 5 years with positive TRAb. RNA isolated from PBMCs was used to make the TCR library. The TCR beta library used iRepertoire HTBI primers with Arm-PCR amplification of CDR3. Each CDR3 protein gets one entry after TCRdb re-called the multiplex PCR reads with MiXCR. The sample holds about 460,000 distinct CDR3 sequences, around a fifth seen once. The sample in question was peripheral blood mononuclear cells (PBMCs), obtained when the disease was refractory, from a patient treated with antithyroid drugs. The receptor source for this set is a female donor with Graves disease.

The chain joins TRBV13 to TRBJ1-6; D uncertain. The V end was cut by 0 bases, the J end by 3 bases, with 12 bases between. CDR3 length: 17 residues. Germline loops: CDR1 PRHDT, CDR2 FYEKMQ (reference sequence). The CDR3 DNA sequence: TGTGCCAGCAGCTTAGGCGGAGGGAGGGTCTATAATTCACCCCTCCACTTT. As protein: CASSLGGGRVYNSPLHF.

The sample holds a few counts of this clonotype. Here the CDR3 reads CSVKGTSNYGYTF. In DNA, the CDR3 is TGCAGCGTCAAAGGGACCTCTAACTATGGCTACACCTTC. The chain recombines TRBV29-1 with TRBJ1-2; possibly TRBD1 for D (5 bases). Germline CDR1 and CDR2: SQVTM and ANQGSEA. This CDR3 is 13 amino acids long. Trimming pared 6 bases from V and 0 bases from J, leaving 11 bases between.

A few counts support this clonotype. The chain uses TRBV27 and TRBJ1-3; D uncertain. V was cut by 5 bases and J by 4 bases, with 9 bases left in between. The CDR3 sequence is 13 residues long. Germline CDR1 reads MNHEY; CDR2 reads SMNVEV (reference sequence). Here the CDR3 reads CASSTRSGNTIYF. Written as DNA, the CDR3 is TGTGCCAGCAGTACGCGGTCGGGAAACACCATATATTTT.

The gene calls are TRBV6-2 or TRBV6-3 and TRBJ1-1, with D uncertain. Germline V gene sequence: CDR1 MNHEY, CDR2 SVGEGT. CDR3 length equals 15 residues. Trimming shortened V by 2 bases and J by 1 base, and 11 bases separated the two germline ends. CDR3 in DNA: TGTGCCAGCAGTTACGGGGTCTCAGCGAACACTGAAGCTTTCTTT. Protein: CASSYGVSANTEAFF.

This clonotype showed up just a few times. This may be a read error, as it is one base from a much larger clone. J is TRBJ2-7 and V is TRBV12-3 or TRBV12-4; TRBD1 matches at 9 bases. The CDR3 loop spans 16 amino acids. CDR3 DNA: TGTGCCAGCGGTTTAGGGAGACAGGGGGACTCTTACGAGCAGTACTTC. Translation gives CASGLGRQGDSYEQYF.

The CDR3 DNA reads TGTGCCAGCAGCGATCCTGTAACGGACACTGAAGCTTTCTTT. Its protein is CASSDPVTDTEAFF. The V gene is TRBV9, the J gene TRBJ1-1; no firm D call. Germline CDR1 reads SGDLS; CDR2 reads YYNGEE. The CDR3 has 14 residues. V was shortened by 3 bases and J by 3 bases, with 12 bases between the two germline ends.

There are many counts of this clonotype. The chain couples TRBV12-3 or TRBV12-4 to TRBJ1-6; possibly TRBD1 for D (5 bases). This CDR3 is built from 14 residues. V was clipped by 2 bases and J by 7 bases, with 9 bases between them. The CDR3 protein is CASSLMGDNSPLHF. CDR3 in DNA: TGTGCCAGCAGTTTAATGGGGGACAATTCACCCCTCCACTTT.

A few counts support this clonotype. The V and J genes are TRBV24-1 and TRBJ2-7; 13 bases fit TRBD2. Losses at the gene ends were 3 bases for V and 4 bases for J; bases not matched to a gene: 5. Germline V gene data show CDR1 as KGHDR and CDR2 as SFDVKD. This CDR3 is built from 16 residues. CDR3 nucleotide sequence: TGTGCCACCAGTGATCGAGGGACTAGCGGGACGTACGAGCAGTACTTC. It yields the protein CATSDRGTSGTYEQYF.

The chain recombines TRBV10-3 with TRBJ2-1, with 8 bases aligning to TRBD1. This CDR3 region has 18 residues. Germline V lookup: CDR1 ENHRY, CDR2 SYGVKD. V trimming: 2 bases; J trimming: 4 bases; junction bases outside the gene matches: 13. For the CDR3, the DNA is TGTGCCATCAGTGAGCCTACTCGGAGACAGGGGACGTACAATGAGCAGTTCTTC. This translates into CAISEPTRRQGTYNEQFF.

As for this clonotype: A read error may be the cause here, since a much bigger clone is one base away. The chain links TRBV6-1 to TRBJ2-7; a possible D gene is TRBD2 (6 bases). V gave up 8 bases and J gave up 2 bases, with 10 bases separating them. Germline V gives CDR1 MNHNS, CDR2 SASEGT. The length of the CDR3 is 12 residues. CDR3 amino acids: CASGGMAYEQYF. CDR3 sequence (DNA): TGTGCCAGCGGCGGGATGGCCTACGAGCAGTACTTC.

This clonotype was seen at least ten times. The chain has TRBV19 and TRBJ2-7; 8 bases match TRBD1. The CDR3 totals 14 residues. J was trimmed by 2 bases and V by 4 bases; bases with no gene match: 4. CDR1 and CDR2 (germline): LNHDA, SQIVND (reference sequence). CDR3 coding DNA: TGTGCCAGTAGTAAGGGACAGGAGCCCTACGAGCAGTACTTC. This sequence encodes CASSKGQEPYEQYF.

The chain has TRBV29-1 and TRBJ2-1; perhaps TRBD2 as D (6 bases). CDR3 length: 14 residues. Germline CDR1 SQVTM, CDR2 ANQGSEA. Trimming shortened V by 5 bases and J by 4 bases, and 15 bases separated the two germline ends. The CDR3 here is CSVPRLGQYNEQFF. CDR3 coding DNA: TGCAGCGTTCCCCGACTAGGACAATACAATGAGCAGTTCTTC.

Turning to this clonotype: This sequence may be a read error, since a much larger clone differs from it by one base. As the CDR3 is not closed by the conserved phenylalanine or tryptophan, this likely results from a read error. The chain joins TRBV6-2 or TRBV6-3 to TRBJ1-5, with D unclear. V was trimmed by 5 bases and J by 10 bases, leaving 12 bases between them. Germline V lookup: CDR1 MNHEY, CDR2 SVGEGT. CDR3 size: 12 residues. For the CDR3, the DNA is TGTGCCAGCAGTGATATGAGGAGTCCCCAGCATCTT. Translated, it gives CASSDMRSPQHL.

This clonotype showed up just a few times. This chain joins TRBV20-1 and TRBJ1-1; no clear D gene. This CDR3 has 11 amino acids. Germline lookup yields CDR1 DFQATT and CDR2 SNEGSKA (reference sequence). V lost 2 bases and J lost 11, with 12 bases in between. DNA for the CDR3: TGCAGTGCTAGATTTGCCCGTGGGGCTTTCTTT. Amino acids: CSARFARGAFF.

V usage is TRBV5-6 and J usage is TRBJ2-5, with a weak D call TRBD2 (5 bases). CDR1 is SGHDT and CDR2 is YYEEEE in the germline V gene. V was cut by 4 bases and J by 2 bases, with 18 bases left in between. CDR3 length equals 16 residues. CDR3 nucleotide sequence: TGTGCCAGCAGCCCGACCGAGACCAGCGGACAAGAGACCCAGTACTTC. This encodes CASSPTETSGQETQYF.

Ten or more counts support this clonotype. This rearrangement joins TRBV11-3 to TRBJ1-4; D remains unclear. V was trimmed by 7 bases and J by 1 base, leaving 10 bases between them. This CDR3 comprises 14 residues. From germline, CDR1 is SGHNT and CDR2 YENEEA. DNA for the CDR3: TGTGCCAGCACCACGGGTGGAACTAATGAAAAACTGTTTTTT. Encoded protein: CASTTGGTNEKLFF.

There are a few counts of this clonotype. This chain uses TRBV28 with TRBJ1-1; 9 nucleotides align to TRBD1. The J segment lost 4 bases and the V segment lost 3 bases, leaving 6 bases of the junction unmatched. The CDR3 length is 15 residues. From germline, CDR1 is MDHEN and CDR2 SYDVKM. CDR3 region: CASSFTGGAGTEAFF. For the CDR3, the DNA is TGTGCCAGCAGTTTCACAGGGGGCGCGGGCACTGAAGCTTTCTTT.

The table lists this clonotype with many counts. The rearrangement joins TRBV7-3 to TRBJ2-7, with TRBD1 matching over 9 bases. CDR1 is SGHTA and CDR2 is FQGTGA in the germline V gene. J lost 6 bases, V lost 5 bases, and 11 bases had no gene match. The CDR3 spans 15 residues. The CDR3 bases are TGTGCCAGCAGCCCAACCTCCGGGACAGGGAGCGAGCAGTACTTC. Translating it yields CASSPTSGTGSEQYF.

This clonotype was detected many times. The chain couples TRBV7-2 to TRBJ2-2; 8 bases are shared with TRBD2. The V and J ends lost 6 bases and 6 bases, in that order; junction bases with no gene match: 9. CDR1 SGHTA and CDR2 FQGNSA come from the germline V gene. The CDR3 extends over 15 amino acids. CDR3 DNA: TGTGCCAGCAGTTACGCGGGACTAGAGGCCGGGGAGCTGTTTTTT. It codes for CASSYAGLEAGELFF.

Ten or more counts support this clonotype. The gene calls are TRBV20-1 and TRBJ1-2; unclear D gene. The CDR3 loop spans 12 amino acids. V dropped 5 bases and J dropped 6 bases, with 13 bases sitting between them. Germline assignment: CDR1 DFQATT and CDR2 SNEGSKA (reference sequence). The CDR3 sequence is CSAQASGDGYTF. CDR3 nucleotides: TGCAGTGCTCAAGCTAGCGGGGATGGCTACACCTTC.

This chain's CDR3 is CASSLEGALGTEAFF. CDR3 nucleotide sequence: TGCGCCAGCAGCTTGGAAGGGGCCCTGGGAACTGAAGCTTTCTTT. The rearrangement uses TRBV5-1 and TRBJ1-1, with D perhaps TRBD1 (5 bases). The CDR3 contains 15 residues. CDR1 is SGHRS and CDR2 is YFSETQ in the germline V gene. The V gene lost 0 bases and the J gene lost 5 bases, with 14 bases spanning the gap.

The table lists this clonotype with many counts. The gene calls are TRBV12-3 or TRBV12-4 and TRBJ1-5; possible D gene TRBD1, 6 bases. CDR3 length equals 16 residues. V was trimmed by 6 bases and J by 4 bases, leaving 19 bases between them. The DNA of the CDR3 is TGTGCCAGCAGCCGGGTTTTGGGGGGCGGGAATCAGCCCCAGCATTTT. This sequence encodes CASSRVLGGGNQPQHF.

This clonotype has ten or more counts. The rearrangement links TRBV2 to TRBJ1-2; 7 bases agree with TRBD1. This CDR3 is built from 13 residues. Trimming removed 4 bases from V and 7 bases from J; junction bases left unmatched: 6. Germline V CDR1 and CDR2: SNHLY, FYNNEI. CDR3 nucleotide sequence: TGTGCCAGCAGTGTCTACAGGGGCAGTGGCTACACCTTC. Translated, it gives CASSVYRGSGYTF.

This clonotype occurred many times. This chain connects TRBV7-8 to TRBJ1-2; 9 positions match TRBD1. In germline, CDR1 is SGHVS, CDR2 FQNEAQ. With 5 bases clipped from V and 6 bases from J, the junction kept 13 bases outside the gene matches. The CDR3 is 16 amino acids. The CDR3 sequence is CASSPGYRGRRDGYTF. The DNA of the CDR3 is TGTGCCAGCAGCCCGGGCTACAGGGGGCGCAGGGATGGCTACACCTTC.

The chain carries TRBV14 and TRBJ1-3, with D unclear. CDR1 and CDR2 from the germline V gene are SGHDN and FVKESK. The CDR3 loop spans 13 amino acids. Trimming took 0 bases from V and 4 from J, leaving 4 bases between them. CDR3 in amino acids: CASSQDMGNTIYF. The DNA for the CDR3 is TGTGCCAGCAGCCAAGATATGGGAAACACCATATATTTT. Full variable domain (rest looked up from reference TRBV14 and TRBJ1-3): EAGVTQFPSHSVIEKGQTVTLRCDPISGHDNLYWYRRVMGKEIKFLLHFVKESKQDESGMPNNRFLAERTGGTYSTLKVQPAELEDSGVYFCASSQDMGNTIYFGEGSWLTVV.

This clonotype was seen many times. This rearrangement joins TRBV11-2 to TRBJ2-7; 7 positions match TRBD2. CDR1 is SGHAT, CDR2 FQNNGV, per germline. The CDR3 consists of 14 residues. After removal of 4 bases from V and 7 bases from J, the junction contained 10 bases not matched to a gene. The CDR3 sequence is CASSSPTSLREQYF. DNA for the CDR3: TGTGCCAGCAGCTCCCCGACTAGCCTCCGGGAGCAGTACTTC. Combining the CDR3 with reference TRBV11-2 and TRBJ2-7 gives the whole variable domain EAGVAQSPRYKIIEKRQSVAFWCNPISGHATLYWYQQILGQGPKLLIQFQNNGVVDDSQLPKDRFSAERLKGVDSTLKIQPAKLEDSAVYLCASSSPTSLREQYFGPGTRLTVT.

The rearrangement joins TRBV7-2 to TRBJ2-5; tentative D call: TRBD2 (5 bases). Germline CDR1 reads SGHTA; CDR2 reads FQGNSA. The V and J ends lost 3 bases and 5 bases respectively, with 16 bases between them. There are 15 residues in the CDR3. CDR3 protein: CASSFFILPGETQYF. The DNA for the CDR3 is TGTGCCAGCAGCTTTTTCATCTTGCCGGGGGAGACCCAGTACTTC.

About this clonotype: A much larger clonotype is one base distant, so this may be a read error. This chain uses TRBV28 with TRBJ2-7; D is unresolved. Germline V CDR1 and CDR2: MDHEN, SYDVKM. The CDR3 is 12 amino acids. CDR3 bases: TGTGCCAGCAGCTCCATTCGCTACGAGCAGCACTTC. This codes for CASSSIRYEQHF.

Only a few counts were recorded for this clonotype. The rearrangement joins TRBV12-3 or TRBV12-4 to TRBJ2-7, with 8 nucleotides matching TRBD1. The CDR3 is made up of 14 amino acids. V lost 5 bases and J lost 5; bases outside the gene matches: 8. CDR3 coding DNA: TGTGCCAGCAGTACACAGGGGGGTTTCCACGAGCAGTACTTC. This translates into CASSTQGGFHEQYF.

This clonotype was found many times. J is TRBJ1-1 and V is TRBV6-2 or TRBV6-3, with no clear D. V lost 2 bases and J 0 bases, leaving 7 bases between the germline ends. This CDR3 comprises 14 residues. Germline CDR1 and CDR2: MNHEY and SVGEGT. The CDR3 spells CASSYQLMNTEAFF. The CDR3 DNA reads as TGTGCCAGCAGTTACCAGCTTATGAACACTGAAGCTTTCTTT.

The J gene is TRBJ2-1, the V gene TRBV12-3 or TRBV12-4, with D possibly matching TRBD2 (5 bases). This CDR3 spans 12 amino acids. Trimming shortened V by 5 bases and J by 8 bases, and 10 bases separated the two germline ends. CDR3: CASSRGMDEQFF. Here the CDR3 DNA reads TGTGCCAGCAGTCGAGGGATGGATGAGCAGTTCTTC.

This clonotype has at least ten counts. CDR3 region: CASNLRRDTAYEQYF. In nucleotides, the CDR3 is TGTGCCAGCAACCTGAGGAGGGATACCGCCTACGAGCAGTACTTC. The J gene is TRBJ2-7, the V gene TRBV2, with D perhaps TRBD2 (6 bases). This CDR3 is built from 15 residues. Trimming cost V 7 bases and J 2 bases, with 18 bases left between them. From germline, CDR1 is SNHLY and CDR2 FYNNEI.